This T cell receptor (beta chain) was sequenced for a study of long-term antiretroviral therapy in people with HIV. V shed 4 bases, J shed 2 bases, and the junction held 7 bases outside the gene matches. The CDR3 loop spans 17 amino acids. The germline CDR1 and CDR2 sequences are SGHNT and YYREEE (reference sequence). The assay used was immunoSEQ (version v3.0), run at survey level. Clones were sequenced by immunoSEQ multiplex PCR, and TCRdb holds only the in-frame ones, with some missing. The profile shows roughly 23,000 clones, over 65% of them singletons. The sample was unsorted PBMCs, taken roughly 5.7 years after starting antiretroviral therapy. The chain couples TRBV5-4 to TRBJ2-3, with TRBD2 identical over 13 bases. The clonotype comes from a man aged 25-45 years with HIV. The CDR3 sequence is CASSQRTSGGLTDTQYF. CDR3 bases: TGTGCCAGCAGCCAGAGGACTAGCGGGGGCCTCACAGATACGCAGTATTTT. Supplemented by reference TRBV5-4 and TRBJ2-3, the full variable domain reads ETGVTQSPTHLIKTRGQQVTLRCSSQSGHNTVSWYQQALGQGPQFIFQYYREEENGRGNFPPRFSGLQFPNYSSELNVNALELDDSALYLCASSQRTSGGLTDTQYFGPGTRLTVL.